Below, 13 T cell receptor beta chains from the same sample are listed, as sequenced in a study of cytomegalovirus exposure and HLA in healthy donors. The table came from immunoSEQ multiplex PCR; TCRdb's copy has only in-frame clones and leaves some out. The sample shows 140,000 or so clones, approximately 90% of them seen only once. The specimen was PBMCs. These receptors were collected from a man in his late teens or twenties in good health and CMV-seronegative.

In its sample, this clone was seen once. CDR3 sequence reads: CASSLVPGVGADTQYF. Here the CDR3 DNA reads TGTGCCAGCAGCTTAGTCCCGGGAGTAGGGGCAGATACGCAGTATTTT. The rearrangement links TRBV7-2 to TRBJ2-3; D perhaps matches TRBD2 (6 bases). Deletions cut 1 base from V and 4 bases from J, with 15 bases between. This CDR3 is built from 16 residues. The germline V gene encodes CDR1 SGHTA and CDR2 FQGNSA.

The rearrangement joins TRBV19 to TRBJ2-3; 12 nucleotides match TRBD2. Germline values: CDR1 LNHDA, CDR2 SQIVND (reference sequence). CDR3 length equals 14 residues. Trimming took 9 bases from V and 6 from J; bases not matched to a gene: 7. The CDR3: CASRLAGARDTQYF. The DNA of the CDR3 is TGTGCCAGCAGACTAGCGGGGGCCAGGGATACGCAGTATTTT.

The table lists this clone with a count of one. V usage is TRBV13 and J usage is TRBJ2-5; 7 positions match TRBD2. Germline trimming cut 4 bases from V and 1 base from J; bases unmatched to any gene: 12. Germline CDR1 is PRHDT and CDR2 is FYEKMQ (reference sequence). The CDR3 extends over 17 amino acids. DNA of the CDR3: TGTGCCAGCAGCTCCCTAGGCGCGGGAGCCCTCCAAGAGACCCAGTACTTC. It is translated as CASSSLGAGALQETQYF.

V usage is TRBV19 and J usage is TRBJ2-2; 9 bases line up with TRBD2. The germline gives CDR1 LNHDA, CDR2 SQIVND (reference sequence). Unmatched junction bases numbered 13, after V lost 7 bases and J lost 7 bases. This CDR3 is built from 16 residues. CDR3 residues: CASTSPLAGSFGELFF. DNA for the CDR3: TGTGCCAGTACTTCCCCGCTAGCGGGATCCTTCGGGGAGCTGTTTTTT.

The chain recombines TRBV21-1 with TRBJ2-3; the table assigns TRBD2, which was not confirmed against the DNA. TRBV21-1 is a listed pseudogene. This CDR3 comprises 17 residues. DNA of the CDR3: TGTGCCAGCAGCAGTACTAGCGGGAGATGGGGCACAGATACGCAGTATTTT. Protein sequence: CASSSTSGRWGTDTQYF.

CDR3 loop: CATSNLRTGSSSYNSPLHF. The CDR3 DNA reads TGTGCCACCAGCAACCTTAGGACAGGGTCGAGCTCCTATAATTCACCCCTCCACTTT. The rearrangement links TRBV15 to TRBJ1-6, with 8 positions matching TRBD1. CDR1 is LNHNV and CDR2 is YYDKDF in the germline V gene (reference sequence). With 4 bases clipped from V and 0 bases from J, the junction kept 11 bases outside the gene matches. This CDR3 has 19 amino acids. Supplemented by reference TRBV15 and TRBJ1-6, the full variable domain reads DAMVIQNPRYQVTQFGKPVTLSCSQTLNHNVMYWYQQKSSQAPKLLFHYYDKDFNNEADTPDNFQSRRPNTSFCFLDIRSPGLGDTAMYLCATSNLRTGSSSYNSPLHFGNGTRLTVT.

The chain employs TRBV18 and TRBJ1-1; perhaps TRBD1 as D (6 bases). Per germline, CDR1 KGHSH and CDR2 LQKENI. CDR3 length equals 14 residues. Trimming left V 3 bases short and J 1 base short, with 9 bases between. As DNA, the CDR3 is TGTGCCAGCTCACCCCGACAGGAGAACACTGAAGCTTTCTTT. Translation: CASSPRQENTEAFF.

The chain joins TRBV7-9 to TRBJ2-7; maybe TRBD2 (6 bases). With 7 bases removed from V and 2 bases from J, the gap between germline ends came to 15 bases. Germline CDR1 and CDR2: SEHNR and FQNEAQ (reference sequence). CDR3 length: 14 amino acids. Written as DNA, the CDR3 is TGTGCCAGCACCGCTAGCGAAGGTACCTACGAGCAGTACTTC. Its translation is CASTASEGTYEQYF.

This clone was recorded a few times. The chain is built from TRBV9 and TRBJ2-7; 8 nucleotides agree with TRBD1. Germline V lookup: CDR1 SGDLS, CDR2 YYNGEE. V was pared by 4 bases and J by 0 bases, with 6 bases of the junction left unmatched. The CDR3 is made up of 15 amino acids. CDR3 in amino acids: CASSLGQGGSYEQYF. The CDR3 coding sequence is TGTGCCAGCAGCCTCGGACAGGGCGGCTCCTACGAGCAGTACTTC.

V gene TRBV28 combines with J gene TRBJ2-1; 9 nucleotides match TRBD1. CDR3 size: 15 residues. The trim removed 5 bases at V and 8 bases at J, leaving 10 bases unmatched. Germline CDR1 and CDR2: MDHEN and SYDVKM. The CDR3 nucleotides read TGTGCCAGCAGTCAGGGGACAGGGCTCCCCGATGAGCAGTTCTTC. Translated: CASSQGTGLPDEQFF.

The rearrangement uses TRBV2 and TRBJ2-1, with 9 bases fitting TRBD2. J was trimmed by 0 bases and V by 0 bases; bases with no gene match: 9. Germline-derived CDR1 and CDR2 are SNHLY and FYNNEI. The CDR3 is 19 amino acids. CDR3 protein: CASSEALAGWKSSYNEQFF. The CDR3 region has the DNA TGTGCCAGCAGTGAAGCCCTAGCGGGGTGGAAGAGCTCCTACAATGAGCAGTTCTTC.

This chain connects TRBV19 to TRBJ2-2, with a weak D call TRBD1 (5 bases). This CDR3 has 13 amino acids. CDR1 LNHDA and CDR2 SQIVND come from the germline V gene (reference sequence). Trimming pared 10 bases from V and 1 base from J, leaving 10 bases between. The CDR3 region is CATVTGNTGELFF. CDR3 DNA: TGTGCCACCGTCACAGGGAACACCGGGGAGCTGTTTTTT.

The rearrangement uses TRBV5-1 and TRBJ1-1, with unresolved D. Between the trimmed V and J ends, which lost 4 bases and 6 bases, there was a span of 7 bases. The CDR3 loop spans 11 amino acids. Germline assignment: CDR1 SGHRS and CDR2 YFSETQ. CDR3 amino acids: CASSQGAEAFF. The CDR3 DNA follows: TGCGCCAGCAGCCAAGGAGCTGAAGCTTTCTTT.